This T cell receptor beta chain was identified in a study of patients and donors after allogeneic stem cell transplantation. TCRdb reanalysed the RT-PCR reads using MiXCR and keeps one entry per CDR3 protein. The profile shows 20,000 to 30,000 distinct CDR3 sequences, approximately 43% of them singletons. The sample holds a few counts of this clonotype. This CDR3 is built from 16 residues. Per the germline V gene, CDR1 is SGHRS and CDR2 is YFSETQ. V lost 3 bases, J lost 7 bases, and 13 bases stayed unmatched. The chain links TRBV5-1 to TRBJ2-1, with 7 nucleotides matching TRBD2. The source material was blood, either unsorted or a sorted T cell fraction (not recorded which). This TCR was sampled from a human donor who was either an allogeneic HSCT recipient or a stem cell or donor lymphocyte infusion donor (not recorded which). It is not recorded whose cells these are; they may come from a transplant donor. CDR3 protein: CASSSLASGTFNEQFF. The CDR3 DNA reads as TGCGCCAGCAGCTCGCTCGCTAGCGGTACCTTTAATGAGCAGTTCTTC.